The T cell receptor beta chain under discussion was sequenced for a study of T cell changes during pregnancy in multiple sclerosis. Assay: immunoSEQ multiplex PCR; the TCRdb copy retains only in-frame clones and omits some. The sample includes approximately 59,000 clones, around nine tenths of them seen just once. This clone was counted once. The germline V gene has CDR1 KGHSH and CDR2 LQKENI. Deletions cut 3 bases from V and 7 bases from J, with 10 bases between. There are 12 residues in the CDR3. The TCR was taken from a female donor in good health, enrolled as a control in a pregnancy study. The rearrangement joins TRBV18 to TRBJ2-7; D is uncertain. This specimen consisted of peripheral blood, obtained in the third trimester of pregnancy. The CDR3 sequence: CASSPSSREQYF. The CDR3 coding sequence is TGTGCCAGCTCACCGTCCTCCAGGGAGCAGTACTTC.